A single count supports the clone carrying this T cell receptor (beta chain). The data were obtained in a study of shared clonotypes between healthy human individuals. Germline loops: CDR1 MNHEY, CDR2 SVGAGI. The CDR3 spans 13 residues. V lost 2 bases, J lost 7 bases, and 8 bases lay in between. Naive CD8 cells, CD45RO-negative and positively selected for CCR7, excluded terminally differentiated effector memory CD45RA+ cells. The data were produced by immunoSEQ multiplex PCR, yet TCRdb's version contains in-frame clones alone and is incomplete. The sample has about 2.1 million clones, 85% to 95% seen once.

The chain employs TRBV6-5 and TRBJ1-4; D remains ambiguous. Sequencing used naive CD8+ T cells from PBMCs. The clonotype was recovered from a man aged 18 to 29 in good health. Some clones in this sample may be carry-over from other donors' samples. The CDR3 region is CASSYRRAEKLFF. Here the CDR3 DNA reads TGTGCCAGCAGTTACCGGCGTGCTGAAAAACTGTTTTTT.